This T cell receptor (beta chain) derives from a study of T cell responses to AZD1222 COVID-19 vaccine. Profiling relied on immunoSEQ multiplex PCR, and the TCRdb table lists in-frame clones only, not all of them. The sample has 130,000 to 150,000 clones; roughly nine tenths are singletons. On this clone: As yet, its antigen is unknown.

Study-level results: In the spike-specific TCR repertoire, nearly half reportedly target unmutated variant regions. There were repertoire samples only from the period after the peak T cell response.

The clonotype originates from an adult in good health. The sequencing used peripheral blood, collected on day 0 of AZD1222 vaccination.

In DNA, the CDR3 is TGTGCCAGTAGTATAGTAGCGGGGGGGCAAGAGACCCAGTACTTC. Translated: CASSIVAGGQETQYF. The chain carries TRBV19 and TRBJ2-5; TRBD2 matches 11 bases. Germline V gene sequence: CDR1 LNHDA, CDR2 SQIVND (reference sequence). The CDR3 is made up of 15 amino acids. V trimming: 1 base; J trimming: 2 bases; junction bases outside the gene matches: 0.